The 5 T cell receptor beta chains given below trace back to one sample, sequenced in a study of blood T cell repertoires in COVID-19 (dated by TCRdb to the early 2020s). To prepare the library, the immunoSEQ multiplex PCR assay was applied. TCRdb stores this immuneACCESS table with in-frame sequences only. Part of the clones is absent; in the studies checked, under half of the shortfall reflects unresolved V genes, and no reason is known for the rest. The sample table contains 250,000 or so clones; only one count was recorded for roughly 86% of them. The ten largest account for roughly 5% of the sample. The sequenced sample was peripheral blood. These receptors came from a woman aged 60-70 years with COVID-19, enrolled during active disease.

DNA of the CDR3: TGTGCCAGCACTACTAGCGGGAGTGTCAATGAGCAGTTCTTC. Protein product: CASTTSGSVNEQFF. The chain uses TRBV7-2 and TRBJ2-1; 11 positions match TRBD2. CDR1 and CDR2 from the germline V gene are SGHTA and FQGNSA. The CDR3 length is 14 residues. V gave up 7 bases and J gave up 6 bases; unmatched junction bases: 5.

V is TRBV6-2 or TRBV6-3 and J is TRBJ2-2; 8 bases are a match to TRBD1. Per the germline V gene, CDR1 is MNHEY and CDR2 is SVGEGT. The CDR3 contains 15 residues. Germline trimming cut 2 bases from V and 5 bases from J; bases unmatched to any gene: 4. The CDR3 coding sequence is TGTGCCAGCAGTTACCACAGGGGGACAACCGGGGAGCTGTTTTTT. Amino acid sequence: CASSYHRGTTGELFF.

The chain has TRBV19 and TRBJ1-5; 9 bases map to TRBD1. Germline trimming cut 4 bases from V and 4 bases from J; bases unmatched to any gene: 8. CDR3 length: 16 amino acids. Germline-derived CDR1 and CDR2 are LNHDA and SQIVND (reference sequence). The CDR3 nucleotides read TGTGCCAGTAGTACGGGGACAGGGTGGCGGAATCAGCCCCAGCATTTT. Protein sequence: CASSTGTGWRNQPQHF.

The DNA for the CDR3 is TGTGCCAGCAGCTACACTTCGGGACAGGACTATGGCTACACCTTC. It specifies CASSYTSGQDYGYTF. The J gene is TRBJ1-2, the V gene TRBV4-2; 8 nucleotides align to TRBD1. Losses at the gene ends were 5 bases for V and 3 bases for J; bases not matched to a gene: 8. Germline V lookup: CDR1 LGHNA, CDR2 YNFKEQ. This CDR3 is 15 amino acids long.

This clone was counted only a few times. The rearrangement uses TRBV18 and TRBJ1-1, with D unclear. Germline CDR1 and CDR2: KGHSH and LQKENI. V was pared by 2 bases and J by 1 base, with 20 bases between. This CDR3 is 18 amino acids long. The CDR3 is CASSPYSHRGGRNTEAFF. As DNA, the CDR3 is TGTGCCAGCTCACCATATTCCCACCGGGGAGGGCGGAACACTGAAGCTTTCTTT.